What follows is one T cell receptor beta chain and its context. The sample comes from a study of blood T cell repertoires in COVID-19. Study as a whole: Donors in the United States, Italy and Spain gave samples during acute or convalescent COVID-19. T cells, B-cell-depleted T cells, or PBMCs supplied cDNA or gDNA.

Germline CDR1 LGHDT, CDR2 YNNKEL (reference sequence). Deletions cut 2 bases from V and 3 bases from J, with 10 bases between. The CDR3 consists of 14 residues. Per the original data handling: Nucleated cell number was recorded as an estimate derived from reference gene primer amplification. Method: immunoSEQ multiplex PCR; TCRdb's copy keeps in-frame clones and lacks some. The D gene and trimming were derived from the DNA, and the V and J assignments and clone size from that table. Seen here are roughly 150,000 clones, 70% to 80% observed once, and the top ten hold 8.1%. This chain links TRBV3-1 (or the pseudogene TRBV3-2) with TRBJ2-5; perhaps TRBD1 as D (6 bases). The sequence was obtained from a woman aged 55-70 years with COVID-19, enrolled during active disease. Sequenced material: peripheral blood. The CDR3 DNA is TGTGCCAGCAGCCAACCACAGGGAAAAGAGACCCAGTACTTC. This codes for CASSQPQGKETQYF.